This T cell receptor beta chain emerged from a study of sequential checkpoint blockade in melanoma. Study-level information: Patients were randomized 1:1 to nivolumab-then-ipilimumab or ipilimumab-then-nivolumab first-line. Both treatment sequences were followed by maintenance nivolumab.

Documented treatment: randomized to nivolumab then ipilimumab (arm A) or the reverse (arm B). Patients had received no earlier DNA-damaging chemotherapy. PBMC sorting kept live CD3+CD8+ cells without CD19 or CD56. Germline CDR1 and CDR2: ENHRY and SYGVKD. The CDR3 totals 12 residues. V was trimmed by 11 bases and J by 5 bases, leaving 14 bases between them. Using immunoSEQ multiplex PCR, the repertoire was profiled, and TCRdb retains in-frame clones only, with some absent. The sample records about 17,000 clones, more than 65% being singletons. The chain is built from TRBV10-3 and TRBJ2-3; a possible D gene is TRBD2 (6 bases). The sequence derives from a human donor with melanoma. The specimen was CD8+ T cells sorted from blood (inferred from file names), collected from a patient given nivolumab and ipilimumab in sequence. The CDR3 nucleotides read TGTGCCCCGACGGGGGAGGAAGATACGCAGTATTTT. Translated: CAPTGEEDTQYF.